Listed here are 29 T cell receptor beta chains from one sample, sequenced in a study of T-cell reconstitution after alpha-beta-depleted transplantation in children. TCRbeta library construction was performed incorporating unique molecular identifiers. In TCRdb, the PCR reads were re-called with MiXCR into one record per CDR3 protein. The profile covers about 610,000 distinct CDR3 sequences, with roughly a tenth appearing a single time and less than 5% taken by the ten largest. This specimen consisted of PBMCs from the stem cell graft donor, obtained from the stem cell graft. The receptors shown here come from a human donor who donated a stem cell graft to a child with acute myeloid leukemia.

This clonotype has only a few counts. V is TRBV29-1 and J is TRBJ1-1; D gene unclear. The ends were cut back, 7 bases at V and 6 bases at J, with 21 bases in the middle. The germline gives CDR1 SQVTM, CDR2 ANQGSEA. The CDR3 has 14 residues. CDR3: CSGTLDSLGAEAFF. CDR3 sequence (DNA): TGCAGCGGTACTCTGGACTCTTTAGGAGCTGAAGCTTTCTTT.

This clonotype appeared a few times. The J gene is TRBJ1-2, the V gene TRBV7-9; no reliable D call. The CDR3 is 14 residues long. Trimming took off 0 bases at V and 3 bases at J, with 8 bases between the two ends. Germline assignment: CDR1 SEHNR and CDR2 FQNEAQ (reference sequence). The DNA of the CDR3 is TGTGCCAGCAGCTTAGCGGGCTTGGACTATGGCTACACCTTC. It specifies CASSLAGLDYGYTF.

There are many counts of this clonotype. V and J are TRBV24-1 and TRBJ2-3, with D perhaps matching TRBD1 (5 bases). Germline-derived CDR1 and CDR2 are KGHDR and SFDVKD. The CDR3 covers 13 residues. V dropped 9 bases and J dropped 0 bases, with 9 bases sitting between them. The DNA of the CDR3 is TGTGCCACCGCAGACAGAAGCACAGATACGCAGTATTTT. This gives the protein CATADRSTDTQYF.

In this sample, this clonotype turned up a few times. The chain combines TRBV9 with TRBJ2-7; no clear D gene. CDR1 and CDR2 from the germline V gene are SGDLS and YYNGEE. The ends were cut back, 0 bases at V and 3 bases at J, with 16 bases in the middle. The CDR3 sequence is 16 residues long. CDR3 bases: TGTGCCAGCAGCGTAGGGGCCAACCTTGGGCTCTACGAGCAGTACTTC. Residues: CASSVGANLGLYEQYF.

This clonotype has at least ten counts. The chain combines TRBV27 with TRBJ2-2, with 7 nucleotides matching TRBD1. V shed 5 bases, J shed 7 bases, and the junction held 7 bases outside the gene matches. The CDR3 is 14 residues long. CDR1 and CDR2 (germline): MNHEY, SMNVEV (reference sequence). The CDR3 region has the DNA TGTGCCAGCAGTAGGGCAGGACAGGACGGGGAGCTGTTTTTT. Its translation is CASSRAGQDGELFF.

The J gene is TRBJ1-1, the V gene TRBV7-9; no clear D. The CDR3 has 11 amino acids. The germline V and J ends were trimmed by 11 bases and 3 bases, with 10 bases remaining between them. Germline CDR1 SEHNR, CDR2 FQNEAQ (reference sequence). CDR3 sequence (DNA): TGTGCCTGCGGGAGGGACACTGAAGCTTTCTTT. Residues: CACGRDTEAFF.

The chain recombines TRBV6-5 with TRBJ2-7; D possibly matches TRBD1 or TRBD2 (6 bases each). The germline gives CDR1 MNHEY, CDR2 SVGAGI. V was clipped by 8 bases and J by 5 bases, with 19 bases between them. This CDR3 is 14 amino acids long. The CDR3 reads CASSWAQGGDEQYF. The CDR3 DNA sequence: TGTGCCAGCTCTTGGGCACAGGGAGGCGACGAGCAGTACTTC.

V usage is TRBV5-8 and J usage is TRBJ1-5; D call uncertain. CDR3 length: 14 residues. Germline CDR1 is SGHTS and CDR2 is YDEGEE. V dropped 4 bases and J dropped 0 bases, with 8 bases sitting between them. In DNA form, the CDR3 reads TGTGCCAGCAGCCCCAATTTTAGCAATCAGCCCCAGCATTTT. Translation: CASSPNFSNQPQHF. The whole variable domain, remainder taken from reference TRBV5-8 and TRBJ1-5, is EAGVTQSPTHLIKTRGQQATLRCSPISGHTSVYWYQQALGLGLQFLLWYDEGEERNRGNFPPRFSGRQFPNYSSELNVNALELEDSALYLCASSPNFSNQPQHFGDGTRLSIL.

V and J are TRBV7-2 and TRBJ2-1, with D unresolved. CDR3 length: 15 residues. The V gene lost 5 bases and the J gene lost 10 bases, with 21 bases spanning the gap. Germline V CDR1 and CDR2: SGHTA, FQGNSA. The CDR3 here is CASSNGPGRLLEQFF. The CDR3 bases are TGTGCCAGCAGCAACGGACCGGGCCGGCTCCTAGAGCAGTTCTTC.

This chain joins TRBV29-1 and TRBJ2-7; 7 nucleotides align to TRBD1. Germline V gene sequence: CDR1 SQVTM, CDR2 ANQGSEA. The J segment lost 1 base and the V segment lost 5 bases, leaving 5 bases of the junction unmatched. This CDR3 is 13 amino acids long. The CDR3 DNA follows: TGCAGCGTTCAGAGACAGGGTTCCTACGAGCAGTACTTC. It specifies CSVQRQGSYEQYF.

This clonotype occurred a few times. V usage is TRBV12-3 or TRBV12-4 and J usage is TRBJ1-5, with D uncertain. The CDR3 sequence is 14 residues long. The V gene lost 1 base and the J gene lost 7 bases, with 11 bases spanning the gap. Here the CDR3 DNA reads TGTGCCAGCAGTTTAGGTCGAAAGTCGCAGCCCCAGCATTTT. Encoded protein: CASSLGRKSQPQHF.

V usage is TRBV4-1 and J usage is TRBJ2-1; 10 bases agree with TRBD2. The CDR3 has 16 amino acids. Germline assignment: CDR1 MGHRA and CDR2 YSYEKL. Trimming at V came to 4 bases and at J to 3 bases, leaving 6 bases not matched to a gene. This CDR3 reads CASSRVSGGGYNEQFF. Here the CDR3 DNA reads TGCGCCAGCAGCCGAGTCAGCGGGGGGGGCTACAATGAGCAGTTCTTC.

This clonotype was seen ten or more times. The chain is built from TRBV7-3 and TRBJ2-1; a weak D match, TRBD1 (6 bases). V was clipped by 4 bases and J by 5 bases, with 18 bases between them. The CDR3 has 16 amino acids. The germline gives CDR1 SGHTA, CDR2 FQGTGA. The CDR3 DNA reads TGTGCCAGCAGCTCGCACACAGGGACATTTAACAATGAGCAGTTCTTC. This encodes CASSSHTGTFNNEQFF.

Comment on this clonotype: One end of the junction fails to match germline, which may point to a read error. This sequence joins TRBV20-1 and TRBJ2-5; D remains unclear. CDR3 length: 11 residues. From germline, CDR1 is DFQATT and CDR2 SNEGSKA (reference sequence). The CDR3 nucleotides are TGCAGTGCTATAGGGCCCACCCCCGAATCCTTC. It translates to CSAIGPTPESF.

This clonotype has only a few counts. This chain joins TRBV12-3 or TRBV12-4 and TRBJ2-7; D gene unclear. Trimming stripped 5 bases from V and 1 base from J, with 9 bases between. The CDR3 has 13 residues. This chain's CDR3 is CASSKVESYEQYF. In DNA form, the CDR3 reads TGTGCCAGCAGTAAAGTTGAGTCCTACGAGCAGTACTTC.

The rearrangement links TRBV7-3 to TRBJ2-6; either TRBD1 or TRBD2 may supply D (6 bases each). Trimming removed 0 bases from V and 2 bases from J, with 14 bases in between. Germline values: CDR1 SGHTA, CDR2 FQGTGA. The CDR3 totals 18 residues. The CDR3 nucleotides read TGTGCCAGCAGCTTAACGGGAGTCGGGGGCACTGGGGCCAACGTCCTGACTTTC. Its translation is CASSLTGVGGTGANVLTF.

Ten or more counts support this clonotype. V is TRBV5-1 and J is TRBJ2-5; D may be TRBD1 or TRBD2 (5 bases each). CDR1 SGHRS and CDR2 YFSETQ come from the germline V gene. Trimming left V 3 bases short and J 3 bases short, with 12 bases between. This CDR3 spans 14 amino acids. The CDR3 reads CASSSGRWEETQYF. As DNA, the CDR3 is TGCGCCAGCAGCTCGGGACGATGGGAAGAGACCCAGTACTTC.

This clonotype came up a few times. The chain carries TRBV10-2 and TRBJ2-7; 8 bases line up with TRBD2. The CDR3 loop spans 12 amino acids. CDR1 WSHSY and CDR2 SAAADI come from the germline V gene. After removal of 3 bases from V and 9 bases from J, the junction contained 4 bases not matched to a gene. This CDR3 reads CASSEAGVGQYF. Written as DNA, the CDR3 is TGCGCCAGCAGTGAAGCGGGAGTAGGGCAGTACTTC.

This clonotype was observed at least ten times. The genes are TRBV20-1 and TRBJ2-5, with 10 bases aligning to TRBD2. Trimming removed 2 bases from V and 3 bases from J; junction bases left unmatched: 6. There are 15 residues in the CDR3. Germline-derived CDR1 and CDR2 are DFQATT and SNEGSKA (reference sequence). The CDR3 nucleotides are TGCAGTGCTAGACCTAGCGGGAGAATGAAAGAGACCCAGTACTTC. This encodes CSARPSGRMKETQYF.

Many counts were recorded for this clonotype. The chain combines TRBV3-1 with TRBJ2-1, with a possible D match to TRBD2 (6 bases). V was trimmed by 2 bases and J by 8 bases, leaving 7 bases between them. This CDR3 spans 12 amino acids. Germline values: CDR1 LGHDT, CDR2 YNNKEL (reference sequence). CDR3 sequence: CASSQLAYEQFF. The CDR3 DNA is TGTGCCAGCAGCCAACTAGCGTATGAGCAGTTCTTC.

V is TRBV11-2 and J is TRBJ2-6, with a possible D match to TRBD2 (5 bases). V lost 5 bases and J lost 3, with 8 bases in between. The CDR3 spans 14 residues. Germline CDR1 SGHAT, CDR2 FQNNGV. CDR3 in amino acids: CASSPGGGANVLTF. CDR3 coding DNA: TGTGCCAGCAGCCCCGGAGGTGGGGCCAACGTCCTGACTTTC.

This clonotype was detected ten times or more. This chain connects TRBV6-5 to TRBJ2-1; TRBD1 matches at 11 bases. The junction had 7 bases not matched to a gene; V was cut back by 4 bases and J by 5 bases. The germline V gene encodes CDR1 MNHEY and CDR2 SVGAGI. The CDR3 length is 16 residues. The CDR3: CASSLSRTGGNNEQFF. In nucleotides, the CDR3 is TGTGCCAGCAGTTTATCACGGACAGGGGGCAACAATGAGCAGTTCTTC.

This chain uses TRBV6-2 or TRBV6-3 with TRBJ2-3; D remains ambiguous. V was shortened by 6 bases and J by 4 bases, with 20 bases between the two germline ends. The CDR3 runs 16 residues. CDR1 is MNHEY, CDR2 SVGEGT, per germline. CDR3 coding DNA: TGTGCCAGCAGAAATTCTAGGCCGGGCCGGCCAGATACGCAGTATTTT. Translating gives CASRNSRPGRPDTQYF.

This chain uses TRBV20-1 with TRBJ2-5; D is possibly TRBD2 (7 bases). V lost 5 bases, J lost 1 base, and 14 bases lay in between. The V gene's germline CDR1 is DFQATT and CDR2 SNEGSKA (reference sequence). CDR3 size: 14 residues. The CDR3 loop reads CSAGAGAGQETQYF. The CDR3 region has the DNA TGCAGTGCTGGTGCGGGGGCGGGCCAAGAGACCCAGTACTTC.

There are a few counts of this clonotype. CDR3 residues: CATSDPAGPEYNEQFF. CDR3 nucleotide sequence: TGTGCCACCAGTGACCCCGCCGGGCCTGAATACAATGAGCAGTTCTTC. V gene TRBV24-1 combines with J gene TRBJ2-1, with D uncertain. CDR1 is KGHDR, CDR2 SFDVKD, per germline. The ends were cut back, 4 bases at V and 4 bases at J, with 16 bases in the middle. The CDR3 is 16 residues long.

The chain joins TRBV5-6 to TRBJ1-1, with D uncertain. Trimming stripped 5 bases from V and 2 bases from J, with 10 bases between. CDR1 is SGHDT and CDR2 is YYEEEE in the germline V gene. The CDR3 is made up of 13 amino acids. Here the CDR3 DNA reads TGTGCCAGCAGAAGGAGGGAAAACACTGAAGCTTTCTTT. It is translated as CASRRRENTEAFF. Looking up the rest from reference TRBV5-6 and TRBJ1-1 gives the full variable domain: DAGVTQSPTHLIKTRGQQVTLRCSPKSGHDTVSWYQQALGQGPQFIFQYYEEEERQRGNFPDRFSGHQFPNYSSELNVNALLLGDSALYLCASRRRENTEAFFGQGTRLTVV.

This clonotype was seen a handful of times. This chain connects TRBV12-3 or TRBV12-4 to TRBJ1-2; no definite D call. V lost 3 bases and J lost 3, with 5 bases in between. The CDR3 has 12 residues. DNA of the CDR3: TGTGCCAGCAGTTTTAGCGACTATGGCTACACCTTC. This translates into CASSFSDYGYTF.

The V call is TRBV5-1, the J call TRBJ1-3; 11 nucleotides line up with TRBD1. Trimming took 0 bases from V and 7 from J; bases not matched to a gene: 9. Germline V gene lookup returns CDR1 SGHRS and CDR2 YFSETQ. CDR3 size: 17 residues. The CDR3 coding sequence is TGCGCCAGCAGCTTGGTCGGGACAGGGGGTCGGTCGAACACCATATATTTT. This sequence encodes CASSLVGTGGRSNTIYF.

CDR3 in DNA: TGCCCAGTGGCAGATCTCTACAATGAGCAGTTCTTC. It translates to CPVADLYNEQFF. The V gene is TRBV21-1, the J gene TRBJ2-1. TRBV21-1 is labeled a pseudogene. The CDR3 runs to 12 residues.